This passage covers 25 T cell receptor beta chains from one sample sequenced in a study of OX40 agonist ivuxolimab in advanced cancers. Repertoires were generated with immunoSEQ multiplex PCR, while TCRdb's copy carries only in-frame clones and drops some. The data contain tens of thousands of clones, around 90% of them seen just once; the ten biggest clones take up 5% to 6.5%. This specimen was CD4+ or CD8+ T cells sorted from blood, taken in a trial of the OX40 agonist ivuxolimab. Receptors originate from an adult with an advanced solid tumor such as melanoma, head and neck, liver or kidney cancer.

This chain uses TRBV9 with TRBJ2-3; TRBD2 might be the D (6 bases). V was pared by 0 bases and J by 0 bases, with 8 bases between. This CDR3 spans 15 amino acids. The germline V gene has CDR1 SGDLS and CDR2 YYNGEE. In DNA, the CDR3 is TGTGCCAGCAGCGTAGTGAGCGGGAGCACAGATACGCAGTATTTT. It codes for CASSVVSGSTDTQYF.

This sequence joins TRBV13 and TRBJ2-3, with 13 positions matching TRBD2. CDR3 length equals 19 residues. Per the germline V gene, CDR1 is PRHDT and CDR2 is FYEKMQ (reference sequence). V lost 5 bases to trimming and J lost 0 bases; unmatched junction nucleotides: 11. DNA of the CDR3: TGTGCCAGCAGCCTCGAGCTGGGACTAGCGGGAAGCAGCACAGATACGCAGTATTTT. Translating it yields CASSLELGLAGSSTDTQYF. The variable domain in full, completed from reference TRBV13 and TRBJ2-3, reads AAGVIQSPRHLIKEKRETATLKCYPIPRHDTVYWYQQGPGQDPQFLISFYEKMQSDKGSIPDRFSAQQFSDYHSELNMSSLELGDSALYFCASSLELGLAGSSTDTQYFGPGTRLTVL.

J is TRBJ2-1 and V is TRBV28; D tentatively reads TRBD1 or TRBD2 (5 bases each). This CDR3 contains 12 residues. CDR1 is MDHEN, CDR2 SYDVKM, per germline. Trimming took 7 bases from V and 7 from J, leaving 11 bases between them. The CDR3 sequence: CASTLGRNEQFF. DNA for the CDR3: TGTGCCAGCACCTTGGGACGAAATGAGCAGTTCTTC.

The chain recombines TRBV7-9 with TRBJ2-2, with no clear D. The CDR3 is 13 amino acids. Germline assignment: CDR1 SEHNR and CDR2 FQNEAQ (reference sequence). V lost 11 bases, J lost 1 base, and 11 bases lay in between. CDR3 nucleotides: TGTGCCTCACTACCGGAGAACACCGGGGAGCTGTTTTTT. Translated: CASLPENTGELFF.

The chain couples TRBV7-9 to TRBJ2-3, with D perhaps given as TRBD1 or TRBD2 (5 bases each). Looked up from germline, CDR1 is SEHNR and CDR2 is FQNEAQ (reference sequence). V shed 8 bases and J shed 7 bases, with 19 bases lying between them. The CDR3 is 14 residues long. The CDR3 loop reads CASQAVGTGYTQYF. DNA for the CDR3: TGTGCCAGCCAAGCGGTTGGAACAGGTTATACGCAGTATTTT.

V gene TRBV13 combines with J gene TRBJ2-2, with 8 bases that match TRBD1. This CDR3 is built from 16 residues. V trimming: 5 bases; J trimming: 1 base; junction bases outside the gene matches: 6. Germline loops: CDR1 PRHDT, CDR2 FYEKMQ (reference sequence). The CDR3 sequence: CASSAAGTGNTGELFF. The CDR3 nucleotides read TGTGCCAGCAGCGCCGCCGGGACAGGGAACACCGGGGAGCTGTTTTTT.

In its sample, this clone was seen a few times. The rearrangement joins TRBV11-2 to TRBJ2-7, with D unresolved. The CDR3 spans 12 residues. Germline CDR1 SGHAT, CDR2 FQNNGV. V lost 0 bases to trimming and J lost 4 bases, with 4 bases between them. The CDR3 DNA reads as TGTGCCAGCAGCTTAGATTCTTACGAGCAGTACTTC. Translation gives CASSLDSYEQYF.

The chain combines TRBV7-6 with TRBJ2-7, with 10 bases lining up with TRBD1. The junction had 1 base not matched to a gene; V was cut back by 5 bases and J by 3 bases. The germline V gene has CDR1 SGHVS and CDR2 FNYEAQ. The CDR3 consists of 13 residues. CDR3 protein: CASSGDRGYEQYF. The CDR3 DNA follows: TGTGCCAGCAGCGGGGACAGGGGCTACGAGCAGTACTTC.

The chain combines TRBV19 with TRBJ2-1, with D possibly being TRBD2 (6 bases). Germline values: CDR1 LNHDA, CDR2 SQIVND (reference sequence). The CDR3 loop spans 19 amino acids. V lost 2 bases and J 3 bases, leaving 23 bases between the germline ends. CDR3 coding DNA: TGTGCCAGTAGTATACCCCTCGACCGGGACTTCGGCTACTACAATGAGCAGTTCTTC. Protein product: CASSIPLDRDFGYYNEQFF.

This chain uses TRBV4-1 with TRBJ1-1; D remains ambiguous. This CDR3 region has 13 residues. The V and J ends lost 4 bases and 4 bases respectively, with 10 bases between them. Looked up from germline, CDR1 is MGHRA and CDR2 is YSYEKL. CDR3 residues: CASSLTKVTEAFF. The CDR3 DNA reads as TGCGCCAGCAGCCTTACAAAGGTCACTGAAGCTTTCTTT.

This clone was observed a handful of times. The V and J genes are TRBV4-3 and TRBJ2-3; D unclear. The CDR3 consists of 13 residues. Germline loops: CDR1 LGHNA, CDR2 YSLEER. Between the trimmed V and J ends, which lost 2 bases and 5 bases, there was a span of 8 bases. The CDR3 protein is CASSQKWGDTQYF. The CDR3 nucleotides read TGCGCCAGCAGCCAAAAGTGGGGAGATACGCAGTATTTT.

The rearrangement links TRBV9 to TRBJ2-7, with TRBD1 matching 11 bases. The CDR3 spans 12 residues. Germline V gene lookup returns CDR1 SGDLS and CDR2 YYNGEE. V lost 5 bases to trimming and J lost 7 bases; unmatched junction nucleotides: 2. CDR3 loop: CASRGQGVEQYF. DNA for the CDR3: TGTGCCAGCAGGGGACAGGGGGTAGAGCAGTACTTC. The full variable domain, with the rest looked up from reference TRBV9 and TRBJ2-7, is DSGVTQTPKHLITATGQRVTLRCSPRSGDLSVYWYQQSLDQGLQFLIQYYNGEERAKGNILERFSAQQFPDLHSELNLSSLELGDSALYFCASRGQGVEQYFGPGTRLTVT.

CDR3 DNA sequence: TGTGCCAGAAGCCTTGGACAGAAAGTTATCTACGAGCAGTACGTC. Protein: CARSLGQKVIYEQYV. The chain has TRBV5-3 and TRBJ2-7, with D possibly being TRBD1 (6 bases). TRBV5-3 is an ORF for which the function is uncertain. Between the trimmed V and J ends, which lost 4 bases and 3 bases, there was a span of 17 bases. The CDR3 is made up of 15 amino acids.

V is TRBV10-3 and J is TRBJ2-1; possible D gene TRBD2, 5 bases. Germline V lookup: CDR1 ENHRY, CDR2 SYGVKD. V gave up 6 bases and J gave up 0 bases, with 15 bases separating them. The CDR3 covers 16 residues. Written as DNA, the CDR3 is TGTGCCATCAGAGGTGAGGCTAGCAGCTCCTACAATGAGCAGTTCTTC. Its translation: CAIRGEASSSYNEQFF.

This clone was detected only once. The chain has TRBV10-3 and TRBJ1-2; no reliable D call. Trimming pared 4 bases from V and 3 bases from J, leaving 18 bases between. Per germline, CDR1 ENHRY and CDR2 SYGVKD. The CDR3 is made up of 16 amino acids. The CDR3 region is CAISGGWETLDYGYTF. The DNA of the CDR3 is TGTGCCATCAGTGGCGGGTGGGAGACCTTGGACTATGGCTACACCTTC.

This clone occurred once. CDR3 residues: CASSLGLAGENEQFF. DNA of the CDR3: TGTGCCAGCAGTTTAGGACTAGCGGGGGAGAATGAGCAGTTCTTC. The chain combines TRBV28 with TRBJ2-1; TRBD2 aligns across 13 bases. V was clipped by 2 bases and J by 7 bases; unmatched bases: 2. The V gene's germline CDR1 is MDHEN and CDR2 SYDVKM. CDR3 length equals 15 residues.

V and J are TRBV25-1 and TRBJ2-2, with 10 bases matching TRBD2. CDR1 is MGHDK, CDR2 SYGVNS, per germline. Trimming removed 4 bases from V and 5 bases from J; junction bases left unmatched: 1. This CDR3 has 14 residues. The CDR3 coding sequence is TGTGCCAGCAGTGTAGCGGGAGGAACCGGGGAGCTGTTTTTT. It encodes CASSVAGGTGELFF.

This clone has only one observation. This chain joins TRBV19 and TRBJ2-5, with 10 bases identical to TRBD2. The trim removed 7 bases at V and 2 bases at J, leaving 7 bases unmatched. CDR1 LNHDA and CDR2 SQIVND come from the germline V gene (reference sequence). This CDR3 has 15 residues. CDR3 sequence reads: CASKHVAGGQETQYF. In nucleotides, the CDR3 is TGTGCCAGTAAACACGTAGCGGGGGGACAAGAGACCCAGTACTTC. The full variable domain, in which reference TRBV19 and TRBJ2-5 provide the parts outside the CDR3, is DGGITQSPKYLFRKEGQNVTLSCEQNLNHDAMYWYRQDPGQGLRLIYYSQIVNDFQKGDIAEGYSVSREKKESFPLTVTSAQKNPTAFYLCASKHVAGGQETQYFGPGTRLLVL.

The CDR3: CASSQGTSGTRTDTQYF. CDR3 bases: TGCGCCAGCAGCCAAGGGACTAGCGGGACACGCACAGATACGCAGTATTTT. V is TRBV5-1 and J is TRBJ2-3, with 13 nucleotides matching TRBD2. V lost 4 bases, J lost 1 base, and 6 bases stayed unmatched. Per germline, CDR1 SGHRS and CDR2 YFSETQ. The CDR3 spans 17 residues.

The CDR3 sequence is CASTLSGGDYNEQFF. The CDR3 DNA follows: TGTGCCAGTACCCTAAGCGGGGGGGATTACAATGAGCAGTTCTTC. V and J are TRBV19 and TRBJ2-1; 10 bases are a match to TRBD2. J was trimmed by 4 bases and V by 7 bases; bases with no gene match: 7. The CDR3 consists of 15 residues. Germline V gene lookup returns CDR1 LNHDA and CDR2 SQIVND (reference sequence).

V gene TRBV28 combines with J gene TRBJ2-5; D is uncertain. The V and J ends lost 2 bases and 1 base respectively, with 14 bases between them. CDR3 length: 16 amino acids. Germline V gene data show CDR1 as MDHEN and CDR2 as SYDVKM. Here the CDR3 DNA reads TGTGCCAGCAGTTTAGCTTCACAAGCCTTCCAAGAGACCCAGTACTTC. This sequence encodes CASSLASQAFQETQYF.

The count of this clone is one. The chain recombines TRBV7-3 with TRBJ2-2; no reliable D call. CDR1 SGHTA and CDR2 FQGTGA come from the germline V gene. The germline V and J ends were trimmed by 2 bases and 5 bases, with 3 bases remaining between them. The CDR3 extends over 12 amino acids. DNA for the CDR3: TGTGCCAGCAGCTTAGGGACCGGGGAGCTGTTTTTT. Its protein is CASSLGTGELFF.

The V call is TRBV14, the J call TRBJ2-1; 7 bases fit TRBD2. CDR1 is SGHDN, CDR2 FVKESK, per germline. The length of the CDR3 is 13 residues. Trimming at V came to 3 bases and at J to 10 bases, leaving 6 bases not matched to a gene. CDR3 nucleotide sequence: TGTGCCAGCAGCCATTTCCGGGACTACGAGCAGTTCTTC. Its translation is CASSHFRDYEQFF.

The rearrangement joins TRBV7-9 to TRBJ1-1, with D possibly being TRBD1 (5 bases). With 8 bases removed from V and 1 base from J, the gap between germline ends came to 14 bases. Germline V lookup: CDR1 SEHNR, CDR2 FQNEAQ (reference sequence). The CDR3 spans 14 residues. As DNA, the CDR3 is TGTGCCAGCGGGGACTGGTTAGGGAACACTGAAGCTTTCTTT. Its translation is CASGDWLGNTEAFF.

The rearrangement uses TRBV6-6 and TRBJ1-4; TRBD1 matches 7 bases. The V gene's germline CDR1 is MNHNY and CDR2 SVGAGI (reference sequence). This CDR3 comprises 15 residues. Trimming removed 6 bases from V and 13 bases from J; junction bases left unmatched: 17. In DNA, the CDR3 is TGTGCCAGCAGCCCTTACGACAGGGTTGTTTTACGACTGTTTTTT. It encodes CASSPYDRVVLRLFF.